One sample yielded the 11 T cell receptor beta chains listed below, sequenced in a study of CD8+CD57+ T cells in acquired aplastic anemia. Patients sequenced had flow cytometry evidence of CD8+CD57+ cell expansion. TCR beta VDJ and CDR3 profiling used genomic DNA as template. TCRdb redid the calling of the reads with MiXCR, one entry per CDR3 protein. The sample lists 150,000 or so distinct CDR3 sequences, around 48% occurring once. The sequenced material came from sorted CD4+, CD8+, or CD8+CD57+ T cells (not recorded which) from PBMCs. The receptor set was obtained from a human donor with aplastic anemia.

The rearrangement uses TRBV20-1 and TRBJ2-7; D not certain. Germline V gene lookup returns CDR1 DFQATT and CDR2 SNEGSKA (reference sequence). The V end was cut by 1 base, the J end by 6 bases, with 13 bases between. The CDR3 covers 13 residues. The CDR3 DNA sequence: TGCAGTGCTAGAGTCTCCGTGGCCGGCGAGCAGTACTTC. Its translation is CSARVSVAGEQYF.

This clonotype turned up a few times. This sequence joins TRBV2 and TRBJ1-4; no clear D. CDR1 is SNHLY, CDR2 FYNNEI, per germline. Trimming shortened V by 6 bases and J by 7 bases, and 9 bases separated the two germline ends. The CDR3 consists of 12 residues. CDR3 coding DNA: TGTGCCAGCAGCTTTGAGGGTGAAAAACTGTTTTTT. Protein product: CASSFEGEKLFF. Together with reference TRBV2 and TRBJ1-4, the CDR3 gives the full variable domain: EPEVTQTPSHQVTQMGQEVILRCVPISNHLYFYWYRQILGQKVEFLVSFYNNEISEKSEIFDDQFSVERPDGSNFTLKIRSTKLEDSAMYFCASSFEGEKLFFGSGTQLSVL.

This clonotype has a count of ten or more. V gene TRBV10-3 combines with J gene TRBJ2-7, with 8 nucleotides matching TRBD1. There are 15 residues in the CDR3. Germline lookup yields CDR1 ENHRY and CDR2 SYGVKD. V lost 4 bases and J lost 4; bases outside the gene matches: 9. DNA of the CDR3: TGTGCCATCAGTGCTTCCCAGGGGGCGCAGTACGAGCAGTACTTC. Translation gives CAISASQGAQYEQYF.

This chain connects TRBV27 to TRBJ2-1; D remains unclear. With 0 bases removed from V and 5 bases from J, the gap between germline ends came to 8 bases. Germline CDR1 is MNHEY and CDR2 is SMNVEV (reference sequence). The CDR3 spans 14 residues. Written as DNA, the CDR3 is TGTGCCAGCAGTTTATCGCCACCAAACAATGAGCAGTTCTTC. Its translation is CASSLSPPNNEQFF.

This clonotype was seen repeatedly, ten times or more. The rearrangement links TRBV6-1 to TRBJ2-3; D is ambiguous. CDR1 is MNHNS, CDR2 SASEGT, per germline. V was shortened by 8 bases and J by 8 bases, with 20 bases between the two germline ends. This CDR3 comprises 14 residues. In DNA form, the CDR3 reads TGTGCCAGCTTGCTCCCTCATGTAGTGGGTACGCAGTATTTT. Residues: CASLLPHVVGTQYF.

This clonotype was detected many times. The J gene is TRBJ2-1, the V gene TRBV5-1, with D perhaps given as TRBD1 or TRBD2 (5 bases each). V lost 4 bases to trimming and J lost 6 bases, with 17 bases between them. The CDR3 consists of 15 residues. The germline V gene encodes CDR1 SGHRS and CDR2 YFSETQ. The CDR3 sequence: CASSPVRRGVNEQFF. DNA for the CDR3: TGCGCCAGCAGCCCGGTGAGGAGAGGGGTCAATGAGCAGTTCTTC. Variable domain in full (rest from reference TRBV5-1 and TRBJ2-1): KAGVTQTPRYLIKTRGQQVTLSCSPISGHRSVSWYQQTPGQGLQFLFEYFSETQRNKGNFPGRFSGRQFSNSRSEMNVSTLELGDSALYLCASSPVRRGVNEQFFGPGTRLTVL.

The V gene is TRBV20-1, the J gene TRBJ1-5, with D possibly TRBD1 on 5 matching bases. Germline values: CDR1 DFQATT, CDR2 SNEGSKA (reference sequence). The CDR3 sequence is 15 residues long. The V end lost 5 bases, the J end lost 1 base, and 15 bases lay between the germline ends. The CDR3: CSAFPGPGSNQPQHF. The DNA for the CDR3 is TGCAGTGCTTTTCCGGGGCCTGGGAGCAATCAGCCCCAGCATTTT.

Comment on this clonotype: Because the CDR3 is missing its conserved closing phenylalanine or tryptophan, this is likely a read error. The DNA is omitted, as the CDR3 cannot be located on it reliably, and the CDR3 follows TCRdb's listing. The chain joins TRBV7-8 to TRBJ2-1; the table names TRBD1, a call not compared with the DNA. The germline gives CDR1 SGHVS, CDR2 FQNEAQ. A total of 8 residues make up the CDR3, ends included. CDR3 sequence reads: CASSSYTG.

The rearrangement joins TRBV10-3 to TRBJ2-7, with 8 bases aligning to TRBD1. V gave up 7 bases and J gave up 5 bases; unmatched junction bases: 7. Germline CDR1 ENHRY, CDR2 SYGVKD. This CDR3 spans 13 amino acids. CDR3 region: CAITPQGANEQYF. The CDR3 region has the DNA TGTGCCATCACCCCCCAGGGGGCTAACGAGCAGTACTTC.

The chain couples TRBV7-8 to TRBJ2-7; tentatively, D is TRBD1 (6 bases). The CDR3 has 14 residues. V gave up 3 bases and J gave up 6 bases, with 15 bases separating them. Per the germline V gene, CDR1 is SGHVS and CDR2 is FQNEAQ. CDR3 coding DNA: TGTGCCAGCAGCTTGGGTTGGCAGGGGAGCGAGCAGTACTTC. Protein sequence: CASSLGWQGSEQYF.

CDR3 bases: TGTGCCAGTAGTCTACTCCTGCGAGGGGGCACAGATACGCAGTATTTT. This gives the protein CASSLLLRGGTDTQYF. The chain recombines TRBV19 with TRBJ2-3, with D possibly being TRBD1 or TRBD2 (5 bases each). V gave up 5 bases and J gave up 1 base, with 16 bases separating them. Per the germline V gene, CDR1 is LNHDA and CDR2 is SQIVND (reference sequence). The CDR3 has 16 amino acids.